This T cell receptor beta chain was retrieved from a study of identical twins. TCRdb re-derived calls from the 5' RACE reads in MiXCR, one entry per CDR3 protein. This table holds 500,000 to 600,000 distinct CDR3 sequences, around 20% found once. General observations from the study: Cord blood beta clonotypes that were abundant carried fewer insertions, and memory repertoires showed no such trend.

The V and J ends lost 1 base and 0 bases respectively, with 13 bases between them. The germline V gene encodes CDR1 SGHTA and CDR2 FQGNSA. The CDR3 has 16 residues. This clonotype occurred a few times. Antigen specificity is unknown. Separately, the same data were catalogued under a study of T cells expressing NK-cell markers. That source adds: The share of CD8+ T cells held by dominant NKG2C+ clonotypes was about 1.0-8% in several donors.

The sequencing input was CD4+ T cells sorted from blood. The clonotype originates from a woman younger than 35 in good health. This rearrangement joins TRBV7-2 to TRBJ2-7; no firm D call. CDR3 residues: CASSLVGAMSSYEQYF. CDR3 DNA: TGTGCCAGCAGCTTAGTAGGTGCGATGAGCTCCTACGAGCAGTACTTC.